What follows describes a single T cell receptor beta chain. Its specific antigen is unknown. No much larger clone exists at a distance of one base, and base qualities are not known. The CDR3 regions of human TCRbeta chains were subjected to immunosequencing. The authors' pipeline ran thus. Repertoire TCRs were checked for matches against a reference library of SARS-CoV-2-specific TCRs that had been generated using the MIRA antigen-specificity platform. Breadth was defined as the fraction of unique TCRs that were SARS-CoV-2-associated, and depth was defined as the fraction of total T cells that were SARS-CoV-2-associated. Using the MIRA data, every spike-specific TCR was mapped to the spike region that the TCR reacted to and assigned to either a CD4 or a CD8 class. Log10-transformed breadth and depth values were compared by one-way ANOVA with Sidak's multiple comparisons tests. TCRdb took this table from immuneACCESS and kept in-frame rearrangements with V and J called. Such tables lack part of the clones; where checked against another copy, unresolved V genes explain under half of the gap, and the rest is unexplained. From that table come the V and J calls and clone size; the DNA was used to work out D and trimming. The sample has approximately 120,000 clones on record, 89% of them singletons. Clones ranked in the top ten supply around 9.5% of the sample.

The CDR3 numbers 13 residues from cysteine through phenylalanine. Only the CDR3 region is kept as DNA, spanning 39 bases read in frame from base 1. The germline V gene (reference sequence) yields SGHKS for CDR1 and YYEKEE for CDR2. Clipping removes 4 bases from V and 3 bases from J, with 3 as the unmatched junction base count. The data were obtained in a study of T cell responses to AZD1222 COVID-19 vaccine (dated by TCRdb to the early 2020s). Turning to the overall study: A total of more than 230 trial participants underwent TCR sequencing, of whom 200 to 220 had received two doses of AZD1222 and about 25 had received two doses of the MenACWY control vaccine. Trial participants were enrolled by age into 18-55, 56-69 and 70-plus year subgroups, with about 150, 28 and 57 TCR-sequenced participants respectively. Summary of the overall study and its limitations: After two AZD1222 doses, both the breadth and the depth of spike-specific TCRs were significantly higher than at day 0 and than in MenACWY recipients. Only six AZD1222 recipients were SARS-CoV-2 seropositive at baseline, limiting conclusions about previously exposed vaccinees. The 56-69-year group was small, and its depth increase did not reach significance, likely because of low power. Nearly half of unique spike-specific TCRs reportedly recognized epitopes outside regions mutated in the B.1.351 and B.1.1.7 variants. CD4 TCRs associated with the vaccine covered the entire spike protein, and the dominant responses were in regions 160-218 and 743-854. Participants were mostly white British and included more females than males, and it was suggested by the authors that clonal diversity may have been underestimated. No day 14 peak-response samples were available, so repertoires were characterized only after the peak T cell response.

Read against the paper, the sample's time point label means: about 28 days (+/-7) after the second vaccine dose. AZD1222 recipients given second doses at about 4 weeks or at about 12 weeks were pooled, since spike-specific TCR depth and breadth were not found to differ between the two schedules. The vaccinee samples were drawn from two UK trials, COV001 and COV002, one of which was a single-blind randomized controlled phase 2/3 trial testing AZD1222 (ChAdOx1 nCoV-19) in healthy adults. For TCRbeta chain sequencing, PBMC samples from trial participants were taken at day 0 and at day 28 after the second dose.

The sequenced sample was peripheral blood, obtained 28 days after the second AZD1222 dose. The sequence derives from an adult who received the AZD1222 COVID-19 vaccine. The V gene is TRBV5-5 and the J gene is TRBJ2-5; 7 central nucleotides agree with TRBD2. The DNA is as follows: TGTGCCAGCAGCCCCACTAGCGAAGAGACCCAGTACTTC. Its protein product is CASSPTSEETQYF.